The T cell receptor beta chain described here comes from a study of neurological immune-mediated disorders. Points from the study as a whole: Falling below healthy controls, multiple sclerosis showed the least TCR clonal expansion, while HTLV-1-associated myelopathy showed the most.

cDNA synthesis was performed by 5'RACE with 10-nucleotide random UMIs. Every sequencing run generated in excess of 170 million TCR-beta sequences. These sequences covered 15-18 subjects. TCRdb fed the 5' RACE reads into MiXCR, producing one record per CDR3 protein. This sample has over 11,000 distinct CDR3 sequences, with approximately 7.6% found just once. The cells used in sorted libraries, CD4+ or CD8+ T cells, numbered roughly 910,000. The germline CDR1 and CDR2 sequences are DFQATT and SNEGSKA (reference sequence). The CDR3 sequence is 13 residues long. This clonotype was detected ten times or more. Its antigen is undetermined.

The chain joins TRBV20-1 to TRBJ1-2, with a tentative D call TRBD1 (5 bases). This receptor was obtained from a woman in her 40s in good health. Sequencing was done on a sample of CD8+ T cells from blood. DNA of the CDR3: TGCACCGTGCTAGGGTCTGGGACTTATGGCTACACCTTC. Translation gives CTVLGSGTYGYTF.